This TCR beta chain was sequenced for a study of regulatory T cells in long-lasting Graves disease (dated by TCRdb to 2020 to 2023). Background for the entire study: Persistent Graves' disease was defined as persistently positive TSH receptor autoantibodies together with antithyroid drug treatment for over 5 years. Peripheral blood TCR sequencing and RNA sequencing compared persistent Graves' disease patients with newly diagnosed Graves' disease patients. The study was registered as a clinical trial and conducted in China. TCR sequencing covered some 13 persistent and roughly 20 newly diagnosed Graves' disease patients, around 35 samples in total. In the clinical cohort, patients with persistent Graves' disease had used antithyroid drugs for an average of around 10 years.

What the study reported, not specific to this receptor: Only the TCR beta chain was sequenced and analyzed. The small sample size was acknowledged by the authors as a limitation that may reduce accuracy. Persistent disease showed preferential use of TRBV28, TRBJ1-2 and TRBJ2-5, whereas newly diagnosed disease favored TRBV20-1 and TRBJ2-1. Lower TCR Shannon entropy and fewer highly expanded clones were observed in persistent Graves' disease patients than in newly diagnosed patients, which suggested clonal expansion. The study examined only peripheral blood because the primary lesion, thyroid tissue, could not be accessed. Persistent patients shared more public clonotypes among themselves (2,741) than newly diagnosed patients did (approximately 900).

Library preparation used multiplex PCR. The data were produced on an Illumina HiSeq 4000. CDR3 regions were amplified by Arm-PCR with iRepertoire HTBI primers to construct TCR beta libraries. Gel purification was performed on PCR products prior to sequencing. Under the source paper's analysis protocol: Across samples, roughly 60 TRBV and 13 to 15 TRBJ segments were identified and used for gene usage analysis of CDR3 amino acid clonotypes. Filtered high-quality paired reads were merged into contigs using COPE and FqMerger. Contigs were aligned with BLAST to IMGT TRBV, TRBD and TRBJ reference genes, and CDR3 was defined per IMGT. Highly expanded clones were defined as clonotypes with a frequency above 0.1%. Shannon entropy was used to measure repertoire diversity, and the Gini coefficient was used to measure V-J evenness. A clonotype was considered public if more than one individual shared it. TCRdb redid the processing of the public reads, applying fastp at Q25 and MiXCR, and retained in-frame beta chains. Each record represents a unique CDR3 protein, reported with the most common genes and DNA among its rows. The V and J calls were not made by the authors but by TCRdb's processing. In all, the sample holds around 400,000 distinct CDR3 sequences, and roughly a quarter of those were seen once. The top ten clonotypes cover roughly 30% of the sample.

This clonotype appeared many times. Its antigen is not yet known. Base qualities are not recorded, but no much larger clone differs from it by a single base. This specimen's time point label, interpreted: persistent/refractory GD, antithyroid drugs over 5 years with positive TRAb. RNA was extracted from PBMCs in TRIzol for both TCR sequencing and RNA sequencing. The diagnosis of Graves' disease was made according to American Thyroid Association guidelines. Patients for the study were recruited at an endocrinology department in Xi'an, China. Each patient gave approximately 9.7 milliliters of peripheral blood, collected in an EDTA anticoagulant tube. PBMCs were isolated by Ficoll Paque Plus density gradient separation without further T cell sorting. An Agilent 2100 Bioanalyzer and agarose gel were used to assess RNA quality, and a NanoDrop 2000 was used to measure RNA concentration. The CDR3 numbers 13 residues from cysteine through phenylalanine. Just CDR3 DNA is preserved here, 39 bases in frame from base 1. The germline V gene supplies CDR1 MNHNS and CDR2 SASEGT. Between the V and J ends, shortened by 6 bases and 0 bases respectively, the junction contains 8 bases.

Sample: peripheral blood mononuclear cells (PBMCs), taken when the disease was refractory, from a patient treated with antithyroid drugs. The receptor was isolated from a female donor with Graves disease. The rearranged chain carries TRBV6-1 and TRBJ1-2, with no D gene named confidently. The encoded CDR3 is CASSPGTNYGYTF. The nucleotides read TGTGCCAGCAGCCCAGGCACTAACTATGGCTACACCTTC.